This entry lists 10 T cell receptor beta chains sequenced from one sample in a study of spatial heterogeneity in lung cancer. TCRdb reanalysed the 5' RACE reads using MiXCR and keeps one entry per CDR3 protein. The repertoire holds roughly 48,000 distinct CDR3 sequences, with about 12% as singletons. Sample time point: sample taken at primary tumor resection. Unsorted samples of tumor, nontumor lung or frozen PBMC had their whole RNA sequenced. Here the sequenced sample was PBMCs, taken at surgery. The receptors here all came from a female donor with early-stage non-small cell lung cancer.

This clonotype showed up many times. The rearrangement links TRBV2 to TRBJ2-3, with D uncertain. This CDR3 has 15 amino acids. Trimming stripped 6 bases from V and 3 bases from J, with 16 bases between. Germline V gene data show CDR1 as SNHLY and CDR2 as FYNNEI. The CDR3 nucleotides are TGTGCCAGCAGCCACCCCCGGGCCGGGACAGATACGCAGTATTTT. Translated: CASSHPRAGTDTQYF.

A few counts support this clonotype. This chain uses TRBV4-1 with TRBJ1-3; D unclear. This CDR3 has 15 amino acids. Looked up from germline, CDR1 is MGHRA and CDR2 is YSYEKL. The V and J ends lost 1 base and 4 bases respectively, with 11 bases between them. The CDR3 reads CASSQVGMVGNTIYF. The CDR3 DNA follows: TGCGCCAGCAGCCAAGTAGGCATGGTAGGAAACACCATATATTTT.

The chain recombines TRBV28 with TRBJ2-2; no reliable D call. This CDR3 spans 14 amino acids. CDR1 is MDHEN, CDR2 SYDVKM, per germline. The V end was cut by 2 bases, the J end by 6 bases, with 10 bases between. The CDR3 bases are TGTGCCAGCAGTTTACCAGGTCGGGCCGGGGAGCTGTTTTTT. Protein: CASSLPGRAGELFF.

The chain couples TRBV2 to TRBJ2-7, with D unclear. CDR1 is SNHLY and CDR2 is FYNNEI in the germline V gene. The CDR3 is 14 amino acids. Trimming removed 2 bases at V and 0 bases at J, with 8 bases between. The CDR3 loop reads CASSEIESSYEQYF. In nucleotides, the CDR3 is TGTGCCAGCAGTGAAATAGAGAGCTCCTACGAGCAGTACTTC.

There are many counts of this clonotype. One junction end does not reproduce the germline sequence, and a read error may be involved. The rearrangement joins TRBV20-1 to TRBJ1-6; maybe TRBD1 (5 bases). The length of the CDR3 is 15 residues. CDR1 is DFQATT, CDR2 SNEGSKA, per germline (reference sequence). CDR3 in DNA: TGCAGTGCCCCTGGGGGTCACTCCGATAATTCACCCCTCCACTTT. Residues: CSAPGGHSDNSPLHF.

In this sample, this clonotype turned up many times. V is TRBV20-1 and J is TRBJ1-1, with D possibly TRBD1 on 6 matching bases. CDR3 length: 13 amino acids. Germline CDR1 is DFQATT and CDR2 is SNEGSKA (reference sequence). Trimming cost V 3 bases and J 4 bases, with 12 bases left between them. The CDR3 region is CSASQGTGTEAFF. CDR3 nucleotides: TGCAGTGCTAGTCAGGGGACGGGCACTGAAGCTTTCTTT.

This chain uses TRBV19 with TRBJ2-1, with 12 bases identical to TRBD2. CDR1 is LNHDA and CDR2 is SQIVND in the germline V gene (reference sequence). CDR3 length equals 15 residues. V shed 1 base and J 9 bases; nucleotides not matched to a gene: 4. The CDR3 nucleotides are TGTGCCAGTAGTATAGGGACTAGCGGGATGGGTGAGCAGTTCTTC. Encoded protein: CASSIGTSGMGEQFF.

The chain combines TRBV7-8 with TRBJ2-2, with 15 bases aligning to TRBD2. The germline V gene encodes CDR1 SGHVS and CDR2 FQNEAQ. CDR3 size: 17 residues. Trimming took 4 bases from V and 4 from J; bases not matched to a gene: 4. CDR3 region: CASSSRTSGGGTGELFF. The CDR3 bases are TGTGCCAGCAGCTCGCGGACTAGCGGGGGGGGCACCGGGGAGCTGTTTTTT.

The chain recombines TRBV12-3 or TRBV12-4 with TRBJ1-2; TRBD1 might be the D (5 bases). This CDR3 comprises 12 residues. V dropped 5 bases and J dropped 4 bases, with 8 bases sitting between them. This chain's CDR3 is CASSKTVYGYTF. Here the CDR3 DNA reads TGTGCCAGCAGTAAGACAGTCTATGGCTACACCTTC.

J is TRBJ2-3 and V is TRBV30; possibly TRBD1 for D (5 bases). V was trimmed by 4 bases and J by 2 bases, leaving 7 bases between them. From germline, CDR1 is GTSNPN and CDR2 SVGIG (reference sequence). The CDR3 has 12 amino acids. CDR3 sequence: CAWTGFTDTQYF. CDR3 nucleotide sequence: TGTGCCTGGACAGGGTTCACAGATACGCAGTATTTT.